The next 17 T cell receptor beta chains were all read from a single sample in a study of T cell responses to AZD1222 COVID-19 vaccine. TCRdb keeps only in-frame clones here, not all; method: immunoSEQ multiplex PCR. The data show around 70,000 clones, about 90% seen once. This sample comprised peripheral blood, obtained 28 days after the second AZD1222 dose. All receptors derive from an adult who received the AZD1222 COVID-19 vaccine.

This clone showed up just a few times. J is TRBJ2-7 and V is TRBV7-2; 7 nucleotides agree with TRBD1. This CDR3 has 13 residues. Trimming cost V 5 bases and J 2 bases; bases outside gene matches: 3. Germline V gene data show CDR1 as SGHTA and CDR2 as FQGNSA. DNA of the CDR3: TGTGCCAGCAGCCCGGGACAGCCCTACGAGCAGTACTTC. Amino acid sequence: CASSPGQPYEQYF.

The rearrangement joins TRBV5-5 to TRBJ2-7; 10 nucleotides line up with TRBD2. This CDR3 is 14 amino acids long. V was clipped by 3 bases and J by 2 bases; unmatched bases: 2. Germline lookup yields CDR1 SGHKS and CDR2 YYEKEE (reference sequence). In DNA, the CDR3 is TGTGCCAGCAGCTGGGGACTAGCGACCTACGAGCAGTACTTC. It yields the protein CASSWGLATYEQYF.

V is TRBV15 and J is TRBJ1-3; 9 bases are a match to TRBD1. Looked up from germline, CDR1 is LNHNV and CDR2 is YYDKDF (reference sequence). The CDR3 consists of 16 residues. V was pared by 3 bases and J by 5 bases, with 8 bases of the junction left unmatched. As DNA, the CDR3 is TGTGCCACCAGCAGGCGCACAGGGGGCGGCAGAAACACCATATATTTT. Amino acids: CATSRRTGGGRNTIYF.

The rearrangement uses TRBV3-1 (or the pseudogene TRBV3-2) and TRBJ1-2; 8 nucleotides align to TRBD1. The CDR3 is made up of 14 amino acids. The V gene's germline CDR1 is LGHDT and CDR2 YNNKEL (reference sequence). Trimming took 4 bases from V and 8 from J; bases not matched to a gene: 9. The CDR3 is CASSPPQGAWGYTF. The CDR3 DNA reads TGTGCCAGCAGCCCACCCCAGGGGGCGTGGGGCTACACCTTC.

The genes are TRBV6-5 and TRBJ2-1; 9 bases are a match to TRBD1. This CDR3 is built from 15 residues. Germline loops: CDR1 MNHEY, CDR2 SVGAGI. V shed 6 bases and J 5 bases; nucleotides not matched to a gene: 8. CDR3 nucleotides: TGTGCCAGCAGAAAACAGGGGGCGCGTAACAATGAGCAGTTCTTC. Translation: CASRKQGARNNEQFF.

The V and J genes are TRBV24-1 and TRBJ2-1, with a possible D match to TRBD1 (7 bases). The CDR3 covers 16 residues. V lost 3 bases and J 4 bases, leaving 15 bases between the germline ends. The germline V gene has CDR1 KGHDR and CDR2 SFDVKD. The CDR3 here is CATSDAGGPRYNEQFF. CDR3 in DNA: TGTGCCACCAGTGATGCAGGGGGGCCTAGATACAATGAGCAGTTCTTC.

V usage is TRBV27 and J usage is TRBJ1-5; unclear D gene. There are 12 residues in the CDR3. Per germline, CDR1 MNHEY and CDR2 SMNVEV (reference sequence). V was pared by 3 bases and J by 6 bases, with 6 bases between. CDR3 residues: CASSLVGQPQHF. As DNA, the CDR3 is TGTGCCAGCAGTTTGGTTGGTCAGCCCCAGCATTTT.

V is TRBV5-5 and J is TRBJ1-2; 9 bases are shared with TRBD1. The germline CDR1 and CDR2 sequences are SGHKS and YYEKEE (reference sequence). J lost 3 bases, V lost 0 bases, and 3 bases had no gene match. CDR3 length: 15 residues. The CDR3 DNA reads as TGTGCCAGCAGCTTGGTGGGACAGGGAGACTATGGCTACACCTTC. Its protein product is CASSLVGQGDYGYTF.

This chain joins TRBV4-1 and TRBJ1-2, with D unclear. This CDR3 has 15 residues. The V end was cut by 0 bases, the J end by 0 bases, with 8 bases between. Germline V CDR1 and CDR2: MGHRA, YSYEKL. In DNA form, the CDR3 reads TGCGCCAGCAGCCAAGAAACGGTAGCTAACTATGGCTACACCTTC. This sequence encodes CASSQETVANYGYTF.

The chain has TRBV3-1 (or the pseudogene TRBV3-2) and TRBJ1-5, with no clear D. V gave up 1 base and J gave up 1 base, with 5 bases separating them. Germline assignment: CDR1 LGHDT and CDR2 YNNKEL (reference sequence). The CDR3 is made up of 14 amino acids. The CDR3 DNA reads as TGTGCCAGCAGCCAAGTGGGGAGCAATCAGCCCCAGCATTTT. This translates into CASSQVGSNQPQHF.

V is TRBV10-3 and J is TRBJ1-5, with 9 bases lining up with TRBD1. In germline, CDR1 is ENHRY, CDR2 SYGVKD. Trimming cost V 4 bases and J 7 bases; bases outside gene matches: 2. The CDR3 extends over 13 amino acids. The CDR3 DNA sequence: TGTGCCATCAGTGGGACAGGGGACCAGCCCCAGCATTTT. Translated, it gives CAISGTGDQPQHF.

Written as DNA, the CDR3 is TGTGCCTCCTCGGGGGCAACTAATGAAAAACTGTTTTTT. It translates to CASSGATNEKLFF. This rearrangement joins TRBV30 to TRBJ1-4; tentatively, D is TRBD1 (5 bases). The CDR3 spans 13 residues. The V end lost 7 bases, the J end lost 0 bases, and 9 bases lay between the germline ends. Germline V gene sequence: CDR1 GTSNPN, CDR2 SVGIG (reference sequence).

The chain joins TRBV7-2 to TRBJ2-1, with TRBD1 identical over 9 bases. Germline V lookup: CDR1 SGHTA, CDR2 FQGNSA. CDR3 length equals 16 residues. After removal of 0 bases from V and 6 bases from J, the junction contained 6 bases not matched to a gene. The CDR3: CASSLARGQGINEQFF. CDR3 nucleotides: TGTGCCAGCAGCTTAGCGCGAGGACAGGGGATCAATGAGCAGTTCTTC.

The chain joins TRBV12-5 to TRBJ2-1, with D uncertain. Germline V gene sequence: CDR1 LGHNT, CDR2 FRNRAP. V lost 5 bases and J 0 bases, leaving 14 bases between the germline ends. CDR3 length equals 16 residues. The CDR3 nucleotides are TGTGCTAGTGGTCCTCGCCTCAGTAGCTCCTACAATGAGCAGTTCTTC. Its translation is CASGPRLSSSYNEQFF.

This chain links TRBV23-1 with TRBJ2-3; 12 bases agree with TRBD2. TRBV23-1 counts as an open reading frame of uncertain function. The V and J ends lost 8 bases and 6 bases, in that order; junction bases with no gene match: 6. This CDR3 is built from 14 residues. This CDR3 reads CASQTSGRGDTQYF. Written as DNA, the CDR3 is TGCGCCAGCCAGACTAGCGGGAGAGGTGATACGCAGTATTTT.

The V and J genes are TRBV9 and TRBJ1-2; D is unclear. The length of the CDR3 is 13 residues. V dropped 0 bases and J dropped 2 bases, with 5 bases sitting between them. CDR1 SGDLS and CDR2 YYNGEE come from the germline V gene. The CDR3 sequence is CASSVGLNYGYTF. The DNA of the CDR3 is TGTGCCAGCAGCGTAGGTTTAAACTATGGCTACACCTTC.

The chain has TRBV27 and TRBJ1-2; D perhaps matches TRBD1 (5 bases). CDR1 is MNHEY and CDR2 is SMNVEV in the germline V gene (reference sequence). The V and J ends lost 2 bases and 7 bases respectively, with 11 bases between them. This CDR3 has 13 residues. The CDR3 loop reads CASSLRGRVGYTF. For the CDR3, the DNA is TGTGCCAGCAGTTTAAGGGGCAGGGTTGGCTACACCTTC.